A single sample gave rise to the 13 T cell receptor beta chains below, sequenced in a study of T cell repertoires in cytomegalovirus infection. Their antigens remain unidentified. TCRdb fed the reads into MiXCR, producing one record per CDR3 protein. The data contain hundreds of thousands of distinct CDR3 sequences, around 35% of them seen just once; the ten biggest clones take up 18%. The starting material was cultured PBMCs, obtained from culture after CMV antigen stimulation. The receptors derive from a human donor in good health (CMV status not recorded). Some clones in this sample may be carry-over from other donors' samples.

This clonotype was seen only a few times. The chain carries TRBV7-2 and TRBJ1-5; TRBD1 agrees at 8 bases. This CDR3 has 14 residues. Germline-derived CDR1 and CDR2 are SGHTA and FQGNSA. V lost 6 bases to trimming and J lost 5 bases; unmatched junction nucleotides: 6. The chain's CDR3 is CASRRTGIDQPQHF. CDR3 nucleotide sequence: TGTGCCAGCAGGAGGACAGGGATTGATCAGCCCCAGCATTTT.

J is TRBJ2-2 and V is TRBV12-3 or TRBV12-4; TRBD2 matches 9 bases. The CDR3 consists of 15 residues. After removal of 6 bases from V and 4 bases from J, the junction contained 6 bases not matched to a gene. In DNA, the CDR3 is TGTGCCAGCAGACCTAGCGGGATGGGCACCGGGGAGCTGTTTTTT. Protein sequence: CASRPSGMGTGELFF.

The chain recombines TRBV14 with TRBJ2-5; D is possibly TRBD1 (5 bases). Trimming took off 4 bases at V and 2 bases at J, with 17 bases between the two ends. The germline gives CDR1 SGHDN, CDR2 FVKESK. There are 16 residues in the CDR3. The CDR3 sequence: CASSPLTFPGQETQYF. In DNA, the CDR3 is TGTGCCAGCAGCCCCTTAACGTTCCCAGGGCAAGAGACCCAGTACTTC.

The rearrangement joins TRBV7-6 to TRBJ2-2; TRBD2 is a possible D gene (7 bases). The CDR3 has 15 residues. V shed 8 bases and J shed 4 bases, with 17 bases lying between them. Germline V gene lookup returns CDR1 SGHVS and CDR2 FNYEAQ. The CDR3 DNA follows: TGTGCCAGCCGGTTACTAGGGGGGGGCACCGGGGAGCTGTTTTTT. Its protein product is CASRLLGGGTGELFF. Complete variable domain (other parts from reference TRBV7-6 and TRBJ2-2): GAGVSQSPRYKVTKRGQDVALRCDPISGHVSLYWYRQALGQGPEFLTYFNYEAQQDKSGLPNDRFSAERPEGSISTLTIQRTEQRDSAMYRCASRLLGGGTGELFFGEGSRLTVL.

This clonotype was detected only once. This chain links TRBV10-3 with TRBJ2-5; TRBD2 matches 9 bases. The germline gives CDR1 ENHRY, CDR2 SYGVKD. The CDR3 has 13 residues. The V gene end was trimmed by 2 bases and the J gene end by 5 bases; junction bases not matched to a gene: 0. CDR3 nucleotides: TGTGCCATCAGTGAGAGCGGGAGGGAGACCCAGTACTTC. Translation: CAISESGRETQYF.

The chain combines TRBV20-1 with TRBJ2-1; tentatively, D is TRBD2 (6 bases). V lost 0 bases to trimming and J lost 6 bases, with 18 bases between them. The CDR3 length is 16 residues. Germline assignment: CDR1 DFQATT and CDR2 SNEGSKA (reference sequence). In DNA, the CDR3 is TGCAGTGCTAGAGATCTCGCCCGGGAGTATAGCAATGAGCAGTTCTTC. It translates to CSARDLAREYSNEQFF.

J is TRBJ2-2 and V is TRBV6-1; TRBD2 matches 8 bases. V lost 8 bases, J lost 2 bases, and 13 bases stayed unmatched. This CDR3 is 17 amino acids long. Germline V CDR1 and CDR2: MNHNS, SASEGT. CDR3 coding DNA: TGTGCCAGCCGACCGGGGAAGACTAGCGCCAACACCGGGGAGCTGTTTTTT. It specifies CASRPGKTSANTGELFF.

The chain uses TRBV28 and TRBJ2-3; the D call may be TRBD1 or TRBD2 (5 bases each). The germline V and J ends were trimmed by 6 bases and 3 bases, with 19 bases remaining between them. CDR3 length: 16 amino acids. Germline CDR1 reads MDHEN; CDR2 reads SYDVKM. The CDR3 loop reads CASSPRGRLLTDTQYF. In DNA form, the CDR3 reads TGTGCCAGCAGCCCTAGGGGCAGACTACTTACAGATACGCAGTATTTT.

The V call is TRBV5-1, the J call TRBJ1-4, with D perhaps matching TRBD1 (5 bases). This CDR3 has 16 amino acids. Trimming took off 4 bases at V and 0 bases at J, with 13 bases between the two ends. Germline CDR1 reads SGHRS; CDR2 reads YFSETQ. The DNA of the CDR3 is TGCGCCAGCAGCCGTTTTCAGGGATCAACTAATGAAAAACTGTTTTTT. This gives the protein CASSRFQGSTNEKLFF.

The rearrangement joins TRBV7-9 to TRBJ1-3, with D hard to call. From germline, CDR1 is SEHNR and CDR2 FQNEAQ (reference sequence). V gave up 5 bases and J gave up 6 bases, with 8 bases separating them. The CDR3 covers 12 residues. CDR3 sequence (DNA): TGTGCCAGCAGCCTCCTTATAAACACCATATATTTT. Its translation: CASSLLINTIYF.

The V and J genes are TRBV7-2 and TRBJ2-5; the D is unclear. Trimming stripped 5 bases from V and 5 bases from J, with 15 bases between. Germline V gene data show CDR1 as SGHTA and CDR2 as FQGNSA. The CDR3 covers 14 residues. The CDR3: CASSLGPPVETQYF. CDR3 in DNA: TGTGCCAGCAGCCTCGGGCCGCCCGTGGAGACCCAGTACTTC.

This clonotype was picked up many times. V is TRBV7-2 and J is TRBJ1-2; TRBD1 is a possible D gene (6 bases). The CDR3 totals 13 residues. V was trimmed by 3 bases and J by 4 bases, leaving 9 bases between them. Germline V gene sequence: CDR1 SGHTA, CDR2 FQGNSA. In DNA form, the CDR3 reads TGTGCCAGCAGCTTTACAGGGAGCTATGGCTACACCTTC. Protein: CASSFTGSYGYTF.

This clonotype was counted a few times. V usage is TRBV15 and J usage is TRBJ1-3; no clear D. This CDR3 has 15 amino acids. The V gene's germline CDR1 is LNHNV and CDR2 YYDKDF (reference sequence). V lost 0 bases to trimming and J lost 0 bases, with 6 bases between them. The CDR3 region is CATSRDRGSGNTIYF. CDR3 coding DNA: TGTGCCACCAGCAGAGATCGGGGCTCTGGAAACACCATATATTTT.